These T cell receptor beta chains were read from a single sample in a study of blood T cell repertoires in COVID-19. The repertoire was sequenced with immunoSEQ multiplex PCR; TCRdb's copy has only in-frame clones and lacks some. The sample gives 120,000 or so clones, around 90% of which show up once; around 4.1% is in the top ten. Sequenced: peripheral blood. The receptor source for this set is a woman aged 55-70 years with COVID-19, enrolled during active disease. CDR3s include the opening cysteine and the closing phenylalanine or tryptophan. Each record gives: J gene, V gene, clone size, D gene, CDR3 protein, CDR3 DNA. A D gene is named only where the DNA matches it firmly. Size values are once, few and many counts, or a class for expanded clones, and some rows have none.

TRBJ2-1 TRBV5-8 - - CASSLEGEAYNEQFF TGTGCCAGCAGCTTGGAGGGGGAAGCCTACAATGAGCAGTTCTTC
TRBJ2-7 TRBV5-6 once TRBD1 CASSFGTGLYEQYF TGTGCCAGCAGCTTCGGGACAGGGCTCTACGAGCAGTACTTC
TRBJ2-5 TRBV29-1 - - CSVSAIRGARETQYF TGCAGCGTCTCAGCCATTCGCGGGGCTCGGGAGACCCAGTACTTC
TRBJ2-7 TRBV6-6 - TRBD1 CASNKGQGDYEQYF TGTGCCAGCAATAAAGGACAGGGGGACTACGAGCAGTACTTC
TRBJ1-3 TRBV11-2 few - CASSLQGAGNTIYF TGTGCCAGCAGCTTACAGGGCGCTGGAAACACCATATATTTT
TRBJ1-1 TRBV19 - TRBD1 CASSMDQGAANTEAFF TGTGCCAGTAGTATGGATCAGGGGGCAGCGAACACTGAAGCTTTCTTT
TRBJ2-2 TRBV7-9 - - CASSLRGTGELFF TGTGCCAGCAGCTTACGCGGCACCGGGGAGCTGTTTTTT
TRBJ2-2 TRBV5-1 - TRBD1 CASSFSGQYTGELFF TGCGCCAGCAGCTTTTCGGGACAGTACACCGGGGAGCTGTTTTTT
TRBJ1-6 TRBV27 - TRBD1 CASRGGQGTYNSPLHF TGTGCCAGCAGAGGGGGACAGGGTACCTATAATTCACCCCTCCACTTT
TRBJ2-7 TRBV12-3/TRBV12-4 - - CASSRSRGYEQYF TGTGCCAGCAGTAGATCTCGCGGTTACGAGCAGTACTTC
TRBJ2-7 TRBV3-1/TRBV3-2 once - CASSQDLARRNEQYF TGTGCCAGCAGCCAAGACCTAGCGCGGAGAAACGAGCAGTACTTC
TRBJ2-1 TRBV6-5 - TRBD1 CASSYSSYGQGSVQFF TGTGCCAGCAGTTACTCGTCGTACGGACAGGGGTCTGTGCAGTTCTTC
TRBJ2-1 TRBV7-3 - TRBD2 CASSQSQRGGFYNEQFF TGTGCCAGCAGCCAATCCCAGCGGGGGGGATTCTACAATGAGCAGTTCTTC
TRBJ2-6 TRBV5-4 - - CATQVAGANVLTF TGTGCCACCCAGGTTGCTGGGGCCAACGTCCTGACTTTC
TRBJ1-2 TRBV4-3 - - CASSHPGGVGNYGYTF TGCGCCAGCAGCCACCCTGGGGGGGTGGGAAACTATGGCTACACCTTC
TRBJ2-7 TRBV15 - TRBD2 CATSRDITGTRSYEQYF TGTGCCACCAGCAGAGATATTACCGGGACTAGATCCTACGAGCAGTACTTC
TRBJ2-7 TRBV5-1 - TRBD1 CASSLVGGRPPYEQYF TGCGCCAGCAGCTTGGTAGGGGGCAGACCTCCCTACGAGCAGTACTTC
TRBJ2-5 TRBV30 - - CAWCLGQGNSETQYF TGTGCCTGGTGTCTCGGGCAGGGCAATTCTGAGACCCAGTACTTC
TRBJ1-5 TRBV4-1 - - CASSQVGRRRGNQPQHF TGCGCCAGCAGCCAAGTAGGCAGGCGGAGGGGCAATCAGCCCCAGCATTTT
TRBJ1-5 TRBV6-2/TRBV6-3 - TRBD1 CASSLNRGLGQPQHF TGTGCCAGCAGCCTAAACAGGGGATTGGGTCAGCCCCAGCATTTT
TRBJ1-1 TRBV19 once - CASTIVGRAVTEAFF TGTGCCAGTACAATTGTGGGCAGGGCGGTCACTGAAGCTTTCTTT
TRBJ1-5 TRBV5-1 - - CASSLDINQPQHF TGCGCCAGCAGCTTGGACATCAATCAGCCCCAGCATTTT
TRBJ1-5 TRBV12-3/TRBV12-4 - - CASSRSGQPQHF TGTGCCAGCAGTCGCAGTGGCCAGCCCCAGCATTTT
TRBJ2-1 TRBV10-3 - TRBD2 CAISVTSGDSYNEQFF TGTGCCATCAGCGTGACTAGCGGGGACTCCTACAATGAGCAGTTCTTC